What follows are 15 T cell receptor beta chains derived from one specimen sequenced in a study of CD8 T cells in ankylosing spondylitis. Study-wide results and caveats: A TCR beta motif of 7 to 9 highly homologous variants seemed to mark ankylosing spondylitis blood.

These TCRs are of unknown antigen specificity. One entry per CDR3 protein results from TCRdb running MiXCR on the 5' RACE reads. The sample lists fewer than 500,000 distinct CDR3 sequences; 25% to 30% were seen once. Sequenced input: blood, either unsorted or a sorted T cell fraction (not recorded which). Receptor source: a male donor with ankylosing spondylitis.

The rearrangement uses TRBV2 and TRBJ1-4, with a weak D call TRBD1 (6 bases). CDR3 size: 15 residues. Germline loops: CDR1 SNHLY, CDR2 FYNNEI. Trimming cost V 9 bases and J 4 bases, with 18 bases left between them. For the CDR3, the DNA is TGTGCCAGAGGGCGGAACAGGGAACGTAATGAAAAACTGTTTTTT. Amino acids: CARGRNRERNEKLFF.

This clonotype was seen only a few times. This sequence joins TRBV5-5 and TRBJ1-5, with TRBD1 matching 8 bases. Germline V lookup: CDR1 SGHKS, CDR2 YYEKEE (reference sequence). The CDR3 length is 15 residues. Trimming removed 2 bases from V and 4 bases from J; junction bases left unmatched: 5. CDR3 amino acids: CASSFRTGTNQPQHF. CDR3 bases: TGTGCCAGCAGCTTCAGGACAGGGACGAATCAGCCCCAGCATTTT.

The V gene is TRBV6-1, the J gene TRBJ2-5, with D perhaps matching TRBD2 (6 bases). This CDR3 region has 13 residues. Deletions cut 10 bases from V and 4 bases from J, with 16 bases between. Looked up from germline, CDR1 is MNHNS and CDR2 is SASEGT. CDR3 nucleotides: TGTGCCACAACTAGGTGGGGAGGAGAGACCCAGTACTTC. It is translated as CATTRWGGETQYF.

The V call is TRBV21-1, the J call TRBJ2-7; the table calls TRBD2, which could not be checked here. TRBV21-1 is a pseudogene segment. This CDR3 has 14 amino acids. In nucleotides, the CDR3 is TGTGCCAGCAGCGGGGGGACTATCGCGTACGAGCAGTACTTC. This encodes CASSGGTIAYEQYF.

V usage is TRBV3-1 and J usage is TRBJ2-7; 8 bases agree with TRBD2. Germline loops: CDR1 LGHDT, CDR2 YNNKEL (reference sequence). There are 15 residues in the CDR3. V was clipped by 3 bases and J by 5 bases; unmatched bases: 9. In DNA form, the CDR3 reads TGTGCCAGCAGCCAGACCGGGACTAGTTCCCACGAGCAGTACTTC. Protein: CASSQTGTSSHEQYF.

The V gene is TRBV11-2, the J gene TRBJ2-7; 7 bases line up with TRBD2. Germline CDR1 is SGHAT and CDR2 is FQNNGV. This CDR3 spans 15 amino acids. The V gene end was trimmed by 4 bases and the J gene end by 0 bases; junction bases not matched to a gene: 6. The CDR3 reads CASSSLAASSYEQYV. Here the CDR3 DNA reads TGTGCCAGCAGCTCCCTAGCGGCTAGCTCCTACGAGCAGTACGTC.

The V and J genes are TRBV10-1 and TRBJ1-1; D possibly corresponds to TRBD1 (6 bases). V lost 3 bases and J lost 1, with 9 bases in between. There are 14 residues in the CDR3. Germline V gene lookup returns CDR1 WNHNN and CDR2 SYGVQD (reference sequence). The CDR3 reads CASSERGGNTEAFF. As DNA, the CDR3 is TGCGCCAGCAGTGAAAGAGGGGGGAACACTGAAGCTTTCTTT.

This rearrangement joins TRBV6-5 to TRBJ2-1, with a tentative D call TRBD1 (6 bases). Germline-derived CDR1 and CDR2 are MNHEY and SVGAGI. Trimming shortened V by 2 bases and J by 4 bases, and 15 bases separated the two germline ends. The length of the CDR3 is 16 residues. The CDR3 loop reads CASSYGSGTLYNEQFF. CDR3 bases: TGTGCCAGCAGTTACGGATCGGGGACACTATACAATGAGCAGTTCTTC.

This clonotype has a handful of counts. The chain carries TRBV29-1 and TRBJ2-3; 8 bases align to TRBD2. The germline CDR1 and CDR2 sequences are SQVTM and ANQGSEA. CDR3 length: 13 amino acids. With 6 bases clipped from V and 3 bases from J, the junction kept 5 bases outside the gene matches. The CDR3 sequence is CSVAGVLTDTQYF. CDR3 DNA: TGCAGCGTAGCGGGAGTACTAACAGATACGCAGTATTTT.

The V gene is TRBV6-1, the J gene TRBJ2-5, with D possibly being TRBD2 (5 bases). Germline CDR1 reads MNHNS; CDR2 reads SASEGT. V was pared by 0 bases and J by 12 bases, with 14 bases between. The CDR3 has 13 amino acids. Here the CDR3 reads CASSEAAEAEEYF. CDR3 DNA sequence: TGTGCCAGCAGTGAAGCGGCGGAGGCGGAGGAGTACTTC.

Only a few counts were recorded for this clonotype. The V and J genes are TRBV2 and TRBJ1-4, with 9 bases fitting TRBD1. CDR3 length: 15 amino acids. Germline V gives CDR1 SNHLY, CDR2 FYNNEI. The V segment lost 7 bases and the J segment 7 bases; nucleotides outside the gene matches: 10. The chain's CDR3 is CASITDRDRVEKLFF. The DNA of the CDR3 is TGTGCCAGCATCACCGACCGGGACAGGGTTGAAAAACTGTTTTTT.

This clonotype was recorded a few times. The V and J genes are TRBV3-1 and TRBJ2-3; D gene ambiguous. The ends were cut back, 0 bases at V and 3 bases at J, with 10 bases in the middle. Germline V gene lookup returns CDR1 LGHDT and CDR2 YNNKEL (reference sequence). There are 15 residues in the CDR3. For the CDR3, the DNA is TGTGCCAGCAGCCAAGATGGCCTCCCGACAGATACGCAGTATTTT. Translated, it gives CASSQDGLPTDTQYF.

Ten or more counts support this clonotype. V and J are TRBV5-1 and TRBJ1-5, with 7 bases identical to TRBD1. This CDR3 is 15 amino acids long. CDR1 and CDR2 from the germline V gene are SGHRS and YFSETQ. J gave up 3 bases and V 0 bases, and 3 bases lay outside the gene matches. The chain's CDR3 is CASSLEGAANQPQHF. DNA for the CDR3: TGCGCCAGCAGCTTGGAGGGGGCAGCCAATCAGCCCCAGCATTTT.

The chain carries TRBV5-1 and TRBJ2-3, with D maybe TRBD2 (5 bases). V was pared by 5 bases and J by 4 bases, with 17 bases between. Germline V gives CDR1 SGHRS, CDR2 YFSETQ. CDR3 length: 15 residues. The CDR3 DNA follows: TGCGCCAGCAGTCTTGGACGGGATAGCGCAGATACGCAGTATTTT. Translation gives CASSLGRDSADTQYF.

This chain links TRBV7-2 with TRBJ1-2; 12 positions match TRBD1. CDR3 length: 14 residues. Looked up from germline, CDR1 is SGHTA and CDR2 is FQGNSA. J gave up 8 bases and V 6 bases, and 7 bases lay outside the gene matches. The CDR3 nucleotides are TGTGCCAGCAGTCGGGGACAGGGGGCAGGAGGCTACACCTTC. This codes for CASSRGQGAGGYTF.